Reported below is one T cell receptor beta chain. The record originates from a study of blood T cell repertoires in COVID-19. Study overall: Acute and convalescent COVID-19 specimens originated in the United States, Italy and Spain. From T cells, B-cell-depleted T cells, or PBMCs came the material, which was cDNA or gDNA.

CDR1 is SGHTA and CDR2 is FQGNSA in the germline V gene. The CDR3 is made up of 15 amino acids. Trimming cost V 5 bases and J 2 bases, with 15 bases left between them. Per the original methods: Amplification of reference gene primers provided the estimated nucleated cell counts. The method was immunoSEQ multiplex PCR; TCRdb's version includes in-frame clones alone and lacks a portion of them. V, J and clone size were drawn from that table, and D and trimming were deduced from the DNA. The data contain under 250,000 clones, 89% of them seen just once; the ten biggest clones take up 5.5% to 8%. Sample: peripheral blood. The source of this sequence is a man aged 55 to 70 who had recovered from COVID-19. The chain is built from TRBV7-2 and TRBJ2-5; possible D gene TRBD1, 6 bases. DNA for the CDR3: TGTGCCAGCAGCCAACAGGGTAACCTACAAGAGACCCAGTACTTC. This encodes CASSQQGNLQETQYF.